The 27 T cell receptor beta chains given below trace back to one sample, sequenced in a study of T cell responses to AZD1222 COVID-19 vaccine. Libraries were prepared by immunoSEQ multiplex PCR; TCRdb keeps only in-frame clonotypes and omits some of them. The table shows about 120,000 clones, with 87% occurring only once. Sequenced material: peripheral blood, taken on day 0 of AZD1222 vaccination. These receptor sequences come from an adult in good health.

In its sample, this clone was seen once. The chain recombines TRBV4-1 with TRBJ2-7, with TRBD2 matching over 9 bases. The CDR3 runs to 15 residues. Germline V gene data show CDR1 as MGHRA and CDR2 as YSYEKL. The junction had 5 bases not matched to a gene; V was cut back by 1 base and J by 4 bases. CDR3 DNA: TGCGCCAGCAGCCAAGGTTCGGGACTAGCTTACGAGCAGTACTTC. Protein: CASSQGSGLAYEQYF.

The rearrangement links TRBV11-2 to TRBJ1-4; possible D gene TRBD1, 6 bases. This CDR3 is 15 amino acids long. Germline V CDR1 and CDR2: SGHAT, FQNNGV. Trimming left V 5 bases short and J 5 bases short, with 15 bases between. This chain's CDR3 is CASSLSVGGNEKLFF. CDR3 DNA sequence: TGTGCCAGCAGCCTTAGTGTAGGGGGAAATGAAAAACTGTTTTTT.

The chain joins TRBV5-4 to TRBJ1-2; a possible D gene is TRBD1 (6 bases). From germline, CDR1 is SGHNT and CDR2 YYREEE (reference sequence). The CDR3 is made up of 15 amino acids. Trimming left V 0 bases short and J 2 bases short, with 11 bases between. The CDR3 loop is CASSLAGGSNYGYTF. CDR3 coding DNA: TGTGCCAGCAGCTTGGCGGGGGGCTCGAACTATGGCTACACCTTC. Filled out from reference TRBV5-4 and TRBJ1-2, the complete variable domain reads ETGVTQSPTHLIKTRGQQVTLRCSSQSGHNTVSWYQQALGQGPQFIFQYYREEENGRGNFPPRFSGLQFPNYSSELNVNALELDDSALYLCASSLAGGSNYGYTFGSGTRLTVV.

The CDR3 nucleotides are TGTGCCAGCAGCTTAGGGGGGCATGAAGCTTTCTTT. This translates into CASSLGGHEAFF. This chain links TRBV7-9 with TRBJ1-1; possibly TRBD1 for D (6 bases). The CDR3 is 12 amino acids. Germline CDR1 SEHNR, CDR2 FQNEAQ (reference sequence). Trimming pared 1 base from V and 7 bases from J, leaving 7 bases between.

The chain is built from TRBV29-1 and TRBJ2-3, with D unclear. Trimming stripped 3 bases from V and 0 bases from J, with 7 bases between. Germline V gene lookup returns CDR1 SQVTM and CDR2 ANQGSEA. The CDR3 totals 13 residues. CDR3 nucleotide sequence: TGCAGCGTTGAGGATCTCAGCACAGATACGCAGTATTTT. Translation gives CSVEDLSTDTQYF.

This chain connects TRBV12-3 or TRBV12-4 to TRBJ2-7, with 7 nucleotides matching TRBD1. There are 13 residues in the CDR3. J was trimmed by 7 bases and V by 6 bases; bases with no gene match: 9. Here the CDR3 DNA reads TGTGCCAGCAGCAGACAGGGAACGGGGGAGCAGTACTTC. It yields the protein CASSRQGTGEQYF.

The CDR3 DNA reads TGTGCCAGCAGCAAGGGGGTCAGGGCTATAGGCTACACCTTC. Protein product: CASSKGVRAIGYTF. The chain employs TRBV21-1 and TRBJ1-2. TRBV21-1 is noted as a pseudogene. This CDR3 has 14 amino acids.

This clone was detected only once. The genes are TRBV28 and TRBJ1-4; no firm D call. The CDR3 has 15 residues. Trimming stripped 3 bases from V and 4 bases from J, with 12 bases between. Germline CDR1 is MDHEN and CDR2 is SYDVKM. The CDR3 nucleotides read TGTGCCAGCAGTTTTTCGTGGGCAAGTAATGAAAAACTGTTTTTT. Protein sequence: CASSFSWASNEKLFF.

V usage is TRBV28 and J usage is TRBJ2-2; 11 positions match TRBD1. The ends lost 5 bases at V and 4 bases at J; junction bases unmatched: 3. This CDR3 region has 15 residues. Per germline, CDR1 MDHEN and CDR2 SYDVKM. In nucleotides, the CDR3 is TGTGCCAGCAGTGGACAGGGGGCAGGCACCGGGGAGCTGTTTTTT. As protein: CASSGQGAGTGELFF. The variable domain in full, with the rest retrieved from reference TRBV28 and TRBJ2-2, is DVKVTQSSRYLVKRTGEKVFLECVQDMDHENMFWYRQDPGLGLRLIYFSYDVKMKEKGDIPEGYSVSREKKERFSLILESASTNQTSMYLCASSGQGAGTGELFFGEGSRLTVL.

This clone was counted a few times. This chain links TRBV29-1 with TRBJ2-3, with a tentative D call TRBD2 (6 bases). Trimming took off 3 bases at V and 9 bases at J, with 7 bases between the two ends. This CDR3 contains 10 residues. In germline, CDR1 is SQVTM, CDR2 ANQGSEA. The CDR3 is CSVEEGTQYF. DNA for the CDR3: TGCAGCGTTGAGGAGGGCACGCAGTATTTT.

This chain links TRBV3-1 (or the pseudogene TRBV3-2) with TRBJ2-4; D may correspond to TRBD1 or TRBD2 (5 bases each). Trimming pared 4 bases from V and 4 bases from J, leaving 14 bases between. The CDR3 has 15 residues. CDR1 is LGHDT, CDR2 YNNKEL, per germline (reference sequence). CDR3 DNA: TGTGCCAGCAGCCGGAACACCGGGACGAAAAACATTCAGTACTTC. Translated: CASSRNTGTKNIQYF.

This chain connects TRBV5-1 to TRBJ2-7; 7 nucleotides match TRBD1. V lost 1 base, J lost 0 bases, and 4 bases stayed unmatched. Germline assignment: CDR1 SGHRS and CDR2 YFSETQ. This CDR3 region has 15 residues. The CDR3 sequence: CASSLLGQLSYEQYF. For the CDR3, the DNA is TGCGCCAGCAGCTTGCTGGGACAGCTCTCCTACGAGCAGTACTTC.

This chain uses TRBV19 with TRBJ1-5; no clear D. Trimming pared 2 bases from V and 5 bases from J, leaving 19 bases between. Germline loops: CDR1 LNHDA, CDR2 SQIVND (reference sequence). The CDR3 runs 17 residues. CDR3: CASSIYPTIPTDQPQHF. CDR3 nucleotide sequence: TGTGCCAGTAGTATATACCCCACAATCCCGACGGATCAGCCCCAGCATTTT.

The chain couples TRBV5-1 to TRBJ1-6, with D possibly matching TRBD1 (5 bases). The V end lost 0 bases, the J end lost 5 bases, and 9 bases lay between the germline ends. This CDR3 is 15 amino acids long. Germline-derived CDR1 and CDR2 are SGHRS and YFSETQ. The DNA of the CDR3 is TGCGCCAGCAGCTTGGGACAGCCAAATAATTCACCCCTCCACTTT. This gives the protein CASSLGQPNNSPLHF.

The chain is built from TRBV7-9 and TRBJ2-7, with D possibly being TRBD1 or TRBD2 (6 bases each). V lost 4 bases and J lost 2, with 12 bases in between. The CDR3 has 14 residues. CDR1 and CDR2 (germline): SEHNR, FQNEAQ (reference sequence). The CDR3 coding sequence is TGTGCCAGCAGCTCCAGTGGGGGGCCCTACGAGCAGTACTTC. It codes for CASSSSGGPYEQYF.

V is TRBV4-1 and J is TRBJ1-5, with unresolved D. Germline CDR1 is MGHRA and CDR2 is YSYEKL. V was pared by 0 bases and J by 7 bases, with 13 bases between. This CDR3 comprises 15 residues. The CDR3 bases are TGCGCCAGCAGCCAAGAAAGCACCGAAATACAGCCCCAGCATTTT. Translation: CASSQESTEIQPQHF.

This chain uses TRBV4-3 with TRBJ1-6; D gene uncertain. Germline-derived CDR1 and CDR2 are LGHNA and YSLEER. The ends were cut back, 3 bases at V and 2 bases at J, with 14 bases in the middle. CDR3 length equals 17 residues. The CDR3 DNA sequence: TGCGCCAGCAGCCAGGATAGGGCCAGGCCCTATAATTCACCCCTCCACTTT. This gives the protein CASSQDRARPYNSPLHF.

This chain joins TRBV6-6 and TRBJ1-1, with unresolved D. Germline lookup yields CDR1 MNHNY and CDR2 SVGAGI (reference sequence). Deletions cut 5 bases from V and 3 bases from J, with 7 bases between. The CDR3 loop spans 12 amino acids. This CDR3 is CASSRRDTEAFF. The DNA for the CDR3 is TGTGCCAGCAGTCGACGAGACACTGAAGCTTTCTTT.

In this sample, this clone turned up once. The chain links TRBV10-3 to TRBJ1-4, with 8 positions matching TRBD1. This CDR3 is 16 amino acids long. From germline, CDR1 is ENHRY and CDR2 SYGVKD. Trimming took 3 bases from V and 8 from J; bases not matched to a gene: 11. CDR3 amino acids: CAISDASRGLGEKLFF. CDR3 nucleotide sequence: TGTGCCATCAGTGATGCTTCCAGGGGGCTGGGGGAAAAACTGTTTTTT.

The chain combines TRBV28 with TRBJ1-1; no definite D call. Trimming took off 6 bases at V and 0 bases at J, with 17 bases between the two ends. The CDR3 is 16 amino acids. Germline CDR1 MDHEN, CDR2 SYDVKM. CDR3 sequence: CASSGPNPPMNTEAFF. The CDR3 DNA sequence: TGTGCCAGCAGCGGCCCCAATCCCCCCATGAACACTGAAGCTTTCTTT.

This CDR3 reads CASSLQPRGSNEQFF. DNA for the CDR3: TGCGCCAGCAGCTTGCAACCGAGGGGTTCCAATGAGCAGTTCTTC. This sequence joins TRBV5-1 and TRBJ2-1; tentatively, D is TRBD1 or TRBD2 (5 bases each). This CDR3 spans 15 amino acids. Germline-derived CDR1 and CDR2 are SGHRS and YFSETQ. V lost 1 base, J lost 6 bases, and 14 bases lay in between.

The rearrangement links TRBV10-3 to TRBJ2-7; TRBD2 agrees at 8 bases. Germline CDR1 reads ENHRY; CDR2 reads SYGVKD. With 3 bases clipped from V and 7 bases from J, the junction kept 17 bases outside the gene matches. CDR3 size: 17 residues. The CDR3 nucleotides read TGTGCCATCAGTGAAGGTCTGCTAGCGGGTAGTTCTAGGGAGCAGTACTTC. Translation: CAISEGLLAGSSREQYF.

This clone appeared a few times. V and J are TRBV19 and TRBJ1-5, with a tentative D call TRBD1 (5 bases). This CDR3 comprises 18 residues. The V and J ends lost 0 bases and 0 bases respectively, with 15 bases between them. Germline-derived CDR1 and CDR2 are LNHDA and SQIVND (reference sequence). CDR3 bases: TGTGCCAGTAGTATAGATGGGGGTTATAGGGGTAGCAATCAGCCCCAGCATTTT. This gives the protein CASSIDGGYRGSNQPQHF.

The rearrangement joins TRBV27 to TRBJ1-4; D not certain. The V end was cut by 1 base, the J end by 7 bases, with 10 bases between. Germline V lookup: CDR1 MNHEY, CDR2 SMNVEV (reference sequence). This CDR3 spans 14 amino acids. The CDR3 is CASSLFRPGEKLFF. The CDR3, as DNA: TGTGCCAGCAGTTTATTTAGGCCGGGTGAAAAACTGTTTTTT.

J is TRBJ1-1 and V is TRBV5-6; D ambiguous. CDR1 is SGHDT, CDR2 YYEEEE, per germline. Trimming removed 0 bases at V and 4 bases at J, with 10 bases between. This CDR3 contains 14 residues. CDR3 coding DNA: TGTGCCAGCAGCTTGGAAGCGGGTAGCACTGAAGCTTTCTTT. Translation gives CASSLEAGSTEAFF.

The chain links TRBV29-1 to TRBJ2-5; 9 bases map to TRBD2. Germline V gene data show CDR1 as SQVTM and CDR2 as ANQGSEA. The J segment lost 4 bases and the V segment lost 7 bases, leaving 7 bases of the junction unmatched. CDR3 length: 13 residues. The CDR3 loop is CSALAGLLETQYF. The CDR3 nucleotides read TGCAGCGCTCTAGCGGGGTTATTAGAGACCCAGTACTTC.

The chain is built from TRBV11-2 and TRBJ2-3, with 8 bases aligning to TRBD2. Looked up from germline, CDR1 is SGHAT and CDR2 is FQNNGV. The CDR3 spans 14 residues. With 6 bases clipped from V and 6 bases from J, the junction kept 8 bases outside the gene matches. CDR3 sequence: CASRDWREADTQYF. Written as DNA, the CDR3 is TGTGCCAGCAGGGACTGGCGGGAGGCCGATACGCAGTATTTT.